One and the same sample provided the 25 T cell receptor beta chains below, sequenced in a study of T cell responses to AZD1222 COVID-19 vaccine. This table comes from immunoSEQ multiplex PCR, and its TCRdb copy is limited to in-frame clones, with some not included. Of approximately 190,000 clones in the sample, around 86% were seen once. The source was peripheral blood, collected on day 0 of MenACWY control vaccination. The receptors were gathered from an adult in good health.

The chain couples TRBV29-1 to TRBJ2-7; 9 nucleotides align to TRBD2. Germline V gives CDR1 SQVTM, CDR2 ANQGSEA. The trim removed 5 bases at V and 3 bases at J, leaving 8 bases unmatched. This CDR3 region has 14 residues. The CDR3 is CSVLSSAGGYEQYF. In DNA form, the CDR3 reads TGCAGCGTTTTGTCCTCAGCGGGAGGCTACGAGCAGTACTTC.

This clone has a single count. The chain combines TRBV2 with TRBJ2-2, with 7 bases matching TRBD1. The V and J ends lost 5 bases and 6 bases, in that order; junction bases with no gene match: 3. CDR3 length: 13 residues. Germline V gene data show CDR1 as SNHLY and CDR2 as FYNNEI. CDR3 DNA sequence: TGTGCCAGCAGTACACAGGGGTCCGGGGAGCTGTTTTTT. As protein: CASSTQGSGELFF.

The chain joins TRBV29-1 to TRBJ1-2; 8 bases match TRBD1. The CDR3 contains 14 residues. Per germline, CDR1 SQVTM and CDR2 ANQGSEA. After removal of 7 bases from V and 2 bases from J, the junction contained 9 bases not matched to a gene. CDR3 coding DNA: TGCAGCGCCAGACAGGGGCTAGAAAACTATGGCTACACCTTC. Translating it yields CSARQGLENYGYTF.

In DNA form, the CDR3 reads TGTGCCAGCAGTGCCCCGGGACAGTATATCTCCTACGAGCAGTACTTC. Its translation: CASSAPGQYISYEQYF. The chain links TRBV6-1 to TRBJ2-7; 7 nucleotides match TRBD1. The V gene's germline CDR1 is MNHNS and CDR2 SASEGT. The CDR3 spans 16 residues. V trimming: 4 bases; J trimming: 0 bases; junction bases outside the gene matches: 9.

J is TRBJ2-7 and V is TRBV10-3, with a possible D match to TRBD2 (5 bases). There are 11 residues in the CDR3. CDR1 ENHRY and CDR2 SYGVKD come from the germline V gene. The germline V and J ends were trimmed by 9 bases and 3 bases, with 9 bases remaining between them. CDR3: CAITRGYEQYF. CDR3 nucleotide sequence: TGTGCCATTACACGGGGCTACGAGCAGTACTTC.

V gene TRBV3-1 (or the pseudogene TRBV3-2) combines with J gene TRBJ1-1, with 10 bases aligning to TRBD1. CDR1 is LGHDT, CDR2 YNNKEL, per germline (reference sequence). The CDR3 sequence is 17 residues long. J was trimmed by 4 bases and V by 3 bases; bases with no gene match: 11. The CDR3 reads CASSQDTGTGEVTEAFF. CDR3 nucleotides: TGTGCCAGCAGCCAGGATACCGGGACAGGGGAGGTCACTGAAGCTTTCTTT.

The chain recombines TRBV4-1 with TRBJ2-1; D uncertain. V dropped 1 base and J dropped 7 bases, with 14 bases sitting between them. Germline values: CDR1 MGHRA, CDR2 YSYEKL. This CDR3 is built from 15 residues. This CDR3 is CASSQVGLPRNEQFF. The CDR3 DNA reads as TGCGCCAGCAGCCAAGTGGGCTTACCGAGGAATGAGCAGTTCTTC.

V is TRBV7-2 and J is TRBJ2-3, with D possibly being TRBD2 (5 bases). From germline, CDR1 is SGHTA and CDR2 FQGNSA. With 2 bases removed from V and 1 base from J, the gap between germline ends came to 13 bases. The CDR3 spans 16 residues. DNA of the CDR3: TGTGCCAGCAGCTTACGAGGGAGCGCCCGCACAGATACGCAGTATTTT. Its protein is CASSLRGSARTDTQYF.

V and J are TRBV19 and TRBJ2-3, with D hard to call. The CDR3 runs to 13 residues. Trimming removed 2 bases at V and 2 bases at J, with 5 bases between. CDR1 and CDR2 from the germline V gene are LNHDA and SQIVND (reference sequence). This CDR3 is CASSIQDTDTQYF. CDR3 nucleotide sequence: TGTGCCAGTAGTATACAGGACACAGATACGCAGTATTTT.

The rearrangement uses TRBV5-1 and TRBJ2-7, with D perhaps assigned TRBD1 or TRBD2 (5 bases each). This CDR3 region has 13 residues. Germline CDR1 SGHRS, CDR2 YFSETQ. Trimming cost V 1 base and J 5 bases, with 10 bases left between them. The CDR3 DNA reads as TGCGCCAGCAGCTTGTTTGGGGACCACGAGCAGTACTTC. This sequence encodes CASSLFGDHEQYF.

V usage is TRBV2 and J usage is TRBJ2-7; the D is unclear. Trimming pared 4 bases from V and 3 bases from J, leaving 10 bases between. This CDR3 is built from 13 residues. The germline CDR1 and CDR2 sequences are SNHLY and FYNNEI. The CDR3 reads CASSVGGDYEQYF. For the CDR3, the DNA is TGTGCCAGCAGTGTAGGTGGAGACTACGAGCAGTACTTC.

The chain couples TRBV9 to TRBJ2-7; D is unresolved. The CDR3 spans 14 residues. CDR1 and CDR2 (germline): SGDLS, YYNGEE. The V gene lost 0 bases and the J gene lost 2 bases, with 9 bases spanning the gap. The CDR3 sequence is CASSVADGTYEQYF. CDR3 sequence (DNA): TGTGCCAGCAGCGTAGCAGACGGAACCTACGAGCAGTACTTC.

The chain couples TRBV30 to TRBJ1-6; D not resolved. The V and J ends lost 0 bases and 7 bases respectively, with 4 bases between them. The CDR3 sequence is 12 residues long. Germline CDR1 is GTSNPN and CDR2 is SVGIG (reference sequence). The CDR3 DNA reads TGTGCCTGGAGTGTCTTCAATTCACCCCTCCACTTT. Its protein is CAWSVFNSPLHF. Based on the CDR3 plus reference TRBV30 and TRBJ1-6, the full variable domain is SQTIHQWPATLVQPVGSPLSLECTVEGTSNPNLYWYRQAAGRGLQLLFYSVGIGQISSEVPQNLSASRPQDRQFILSSKKLLLSDSGFYLCAWSVFNSPLHFGNGTRLTVT.

This clone was detected only a few times. The genes are TRBV1 and TRBJ1-6; TRBD1 is the table's D call and was not checked against the DNA. TRBV1 is a listed pseudogene. The CDR3 runs to 17 residues. CDR3 DNA: TGCACCAGCAGCCAACCTCGGCTGACAGGGGATTATTCACCCCTCCACTTT. This sequence encodes CTSSQPRLTGDYSPLHF.

This clone was counted a single time. Other DNA sequences from this sample encode an identical CDR3 as well. CDR3 residues: CASSYSEKLFF. The CDR3 DNA follows: TGTGCCAGCAGTTACTCTGAAAAACTGTTTTTT. The chain carries TRBV6-5 and TRBJ1-4; D gene ambiguous. This CDR3 has 11 residues. Looked up from germline, CDR1 is MNHEY and CDR2 is SVGAGI. V lost 0 bases and J lost 7, with 0 bases in between.

As regards this clone: In the same sample, other DNA sequences code for this CDR3. This sequence joins TRBV6-5 and TRBJ1-6, with a weak D call TRBD1 (6 bases). This CDR3 region has 14 residues. V was trimmed by 0 bases and J by 10 bases, leaving 10 bases between them. Germline V gene sequence: CDR1 MNHEY, CDR2 SVGAGI. This chain's CDR3 is CASSYSGQGSPLHF. The CDR3 DNA sequence: TGTGCCAGCAGTTACTCGGGGCAGGGGTCACCCCTCCACTTT.

The chain carries TRBV27 and TRBJ2-2; unclear D gene. The CDR3 loop spans 13 amino acids. The V gene lost 3 bases and the J gene lost 7 bases, with 9 bases spanning the gap. From germline, CDR1 is MNHEY and CDR2 SMNVEV (reference sequence). The CDR3 sequence: CASSFPGFGELFF. The DNA of the CDR3 is TGTGCCAGCAGTTTCCCCGGGTTCGGGGAGCTGTTTTTT.

The chain couples TRBV4-1 to TRBJ2-2; 11 bases line up with TRBD2. CDR3 length: 17 amino acids. Unmatched junction bases numbered 8, after V lost 1 base and J lost 7 bases. Germline CDR1 and CDR2: MGHRA and YSYEKL. The CDR3 spells CASSQVDLGLAVGELFF. The CDR3 bases are TGCGCCAGCAGCCAAGTCGACCTGGGACTAGCGGTCGGGGAGCTGTTTTTT.

The chain uses TRBV19 and TRBJ1-1; weak D call: TRBD1 (6 bases). Germline V gene data show CDR1 as LNHDA and CDR2 as SQIVND (reference sequence). Trimming removed 3 bases at V and 1 base at J, with 12 bases between. This CDR3 has 15 amino acids. The CDR3 nucleotides read TGTGCCAGTAGTATCGGGCGACAGGAGAACACTGAAGCTTTCTTT. Its translation is CASSIGRQENTEAFF.

This clone was seen a single time. The V and J genes are TRBV10-3 and TRBJ2-3; 8 nucleotides line up with TRBD2. Germline trimming cut 0 bases from V and 3 bases from J; bases unmatched to any gene: 2. CDR3 length: 15 residues. Germline loops: CDR1 ENHRY, CDR2 SYGVKD. The CDR3 spells CAISESPGGTDTQYF. As DNA, the CDR3 is TGTGCCATCAGTGAGTCCCCGGGGGGGACAGATACGCAGTATTTT.

This chain joins TRBV7-9 and TRBJ2-3; TRBD2 agrees at 14 bases. This CDR3 contains 17 residues. CDR1 and CDR2 (germline): SEHNR, FQNEAQ (reference sequence). J was trimmed by 5 bases and V by 3 bases; bases with no gene match: 7. CDR3 region: CASSLPGLAGARDTQYF. As DNA, the CDR3 is TGTGCCAGCAGCTTGCCGGGACTAGCGGGAGCGAGAGATACGCAGTATTTT.

V and J are TRBV19 and TRBJ1-2; D ambiguous. With 4 bases removed from V and 3 bases from J, the gap between germline ends came to 6 bases. The CDR3 extends over 12 amino acids. Germline-derived CDR1 and CDR2 are LNHDA and SQIVND (reference sequence). The CDR3 DNA is TGTGCCAGTAGTACAGGCGACTATGGCTACACCTTC. This sequence encodes CASSTGDYGYTF.

The chain is built from TRBV29-1 and TRBJ1-1, with D possibly matching TRBD1 (6 bases). Germline V gene lookup returns CDR1 SQVTM and CDR2 ANQGSEA. V was trimmed by 5 bases and J by 6 bases, leaving 16 bases between them. The CDR3 has 13 residues. CDR3 DNA: TGCAGCGTTCGTACGGGGGGCGGAGCTGAAGCTTTCTTT. Its translation is CSVRTGGGAEAFF.

The chain is built from TRBV7-8 and TRBJ2-3; 15 bases are shared with TRBD2. CDR3 size: 20 residues. V was pared by 7 bases and J by 0 bases, with 14 bases of the junction left unmatched. Germline CDR1 is SGHVS and CDR2 is FQNEAQ. The CDR3: CASTRGRRTSGRVSTDTQYF. CDR3 nucleotides: TGTGCCAGCACCCGCGGTCGTAGGACTAGCGGGAGGGTTAGCACAGATACGCAGTATTTT.

The chain couples TRBV27 to TRBJ1-5; 10 nucleotides align to TRBD1. The CDR3 is 14 residues long. CDR1 MNHEY and CDR2 SMNVEV come from the germline V gene (reference sequence). With 6 bases clipped from V and 8 bases from J, the junction kept 7 bases outside the gene matches. This chain's CDR3 is CASRLTGGMEPQHF. CDR3 in DNA: TGTGCCAGCAGATTGACAGGGGGCATGGAGCCCCAGCATTTT.